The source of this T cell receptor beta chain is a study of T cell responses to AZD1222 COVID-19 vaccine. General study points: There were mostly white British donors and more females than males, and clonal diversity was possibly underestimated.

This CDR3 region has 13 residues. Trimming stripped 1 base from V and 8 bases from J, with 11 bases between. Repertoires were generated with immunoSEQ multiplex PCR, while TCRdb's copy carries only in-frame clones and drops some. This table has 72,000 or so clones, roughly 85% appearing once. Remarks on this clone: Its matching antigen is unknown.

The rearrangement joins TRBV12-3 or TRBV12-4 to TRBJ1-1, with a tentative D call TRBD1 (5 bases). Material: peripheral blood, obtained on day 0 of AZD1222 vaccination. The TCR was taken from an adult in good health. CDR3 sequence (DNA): TGTGCCAGCAGTTTAGGCCCCGGGGGAGAAGCTTTCTTT. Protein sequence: CASSLGPGGEAFF.